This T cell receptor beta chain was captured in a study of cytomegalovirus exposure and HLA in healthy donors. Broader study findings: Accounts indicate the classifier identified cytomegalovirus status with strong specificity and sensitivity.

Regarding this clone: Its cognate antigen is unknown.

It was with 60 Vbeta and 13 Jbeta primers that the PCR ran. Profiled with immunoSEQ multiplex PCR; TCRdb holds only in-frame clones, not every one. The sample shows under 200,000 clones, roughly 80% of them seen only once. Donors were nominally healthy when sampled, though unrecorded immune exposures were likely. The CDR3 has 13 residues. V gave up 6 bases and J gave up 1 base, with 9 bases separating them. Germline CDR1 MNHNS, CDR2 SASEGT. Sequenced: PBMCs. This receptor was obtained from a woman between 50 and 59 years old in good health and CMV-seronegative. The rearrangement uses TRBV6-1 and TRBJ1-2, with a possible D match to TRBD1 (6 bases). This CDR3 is CASSGQNNYGYTF. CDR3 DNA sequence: TGTGCCAGCAGCGGACAGAATAACTATGGCTACACCTTC.